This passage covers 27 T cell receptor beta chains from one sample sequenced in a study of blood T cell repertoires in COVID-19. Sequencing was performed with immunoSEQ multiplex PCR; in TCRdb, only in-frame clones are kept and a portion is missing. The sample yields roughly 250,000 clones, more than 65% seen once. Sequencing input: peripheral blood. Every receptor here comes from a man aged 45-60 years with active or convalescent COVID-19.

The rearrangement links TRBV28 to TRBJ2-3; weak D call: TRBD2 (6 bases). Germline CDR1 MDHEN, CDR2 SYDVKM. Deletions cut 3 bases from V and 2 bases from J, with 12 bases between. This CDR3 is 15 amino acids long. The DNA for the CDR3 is TGTGCCAGCAGTTTCGGCGGGGCCCACACAGATACGCAGTATTTT. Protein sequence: CASSFGGAHTDTQYF.

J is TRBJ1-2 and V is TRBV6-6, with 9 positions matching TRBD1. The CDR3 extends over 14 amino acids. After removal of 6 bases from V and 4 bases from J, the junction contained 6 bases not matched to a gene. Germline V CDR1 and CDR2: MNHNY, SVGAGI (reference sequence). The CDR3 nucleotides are TGTGCCAGCAGACAGGGGGCGCGGGGCTATGGCTACACCTTC. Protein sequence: CASRQGARGYGYTF.

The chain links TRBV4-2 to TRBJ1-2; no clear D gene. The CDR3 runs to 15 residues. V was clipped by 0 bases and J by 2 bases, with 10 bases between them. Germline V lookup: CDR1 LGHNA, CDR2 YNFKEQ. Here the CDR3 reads CASSQDRGQNYGYTF. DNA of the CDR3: TGTGCCAGCAGCCAAGACCGGGGTCAAAACTATGGCTACACCTTC.

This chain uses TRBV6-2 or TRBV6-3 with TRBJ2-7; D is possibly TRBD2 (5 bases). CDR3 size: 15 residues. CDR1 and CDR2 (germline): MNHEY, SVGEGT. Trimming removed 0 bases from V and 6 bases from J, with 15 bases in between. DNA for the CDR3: TGTGCCAGCAGTTACTCGAGTGGACGTCGGGGCGAGCAGTACTTC. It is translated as CASSYSSGRRGEQYF.

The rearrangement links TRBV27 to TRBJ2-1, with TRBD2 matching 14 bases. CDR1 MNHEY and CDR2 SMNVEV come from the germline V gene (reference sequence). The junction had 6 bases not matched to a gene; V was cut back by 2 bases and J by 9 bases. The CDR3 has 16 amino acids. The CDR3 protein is CASSLRTSGGTGEQFF. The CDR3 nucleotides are TGTGCCAGCAGTTTACGGACTAGCGGGGGGACCGGTGAGCAGTTCTTC.

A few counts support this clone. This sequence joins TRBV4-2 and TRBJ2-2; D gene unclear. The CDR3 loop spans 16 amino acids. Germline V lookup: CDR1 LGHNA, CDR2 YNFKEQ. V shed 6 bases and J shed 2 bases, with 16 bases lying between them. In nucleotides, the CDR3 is TGTGCCAGCAGTCCTGACACTCCAATAAACACCGGGGAGCTGTTTTTT. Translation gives CASSPDTPINTGELFF.

The CDR3 nucleotides read TGTGCCAGCAGCTTGGACAGGGGAGGCTATGGCTACACCTTC. Translating it yields CASSLDRGGYGYTF. This chain connects TRBV5-8 to TRBJ1-2; the match to TRBD1 covers 7 bases. J was trimmed by 4 bases and V by 0 bases; bases with no gene match: 3. CDR3 length: 14 residues. Germline V lookup: CDR1 SGHTS, CDR2 YDEGEE.

The CDR3 loop reads CASRRTGGSYNEQFF. Here the CDR3 DNA reads TGTGCCAGCAGGCGTACAGGGGGCTCCTACAATGAGCAGTTCTTC. The V gene is TRBV5-4, the J gene TRBJ2-1, with 8 bases matching TRBD1. This CDR3 has 15 amino acids. With V trimmed by 5 bases and J by 0 bases, 4 bases remained unmatched. CDR1 is SGHNT and CDR2 is YYREEE in the germline V gene (reference sequence).

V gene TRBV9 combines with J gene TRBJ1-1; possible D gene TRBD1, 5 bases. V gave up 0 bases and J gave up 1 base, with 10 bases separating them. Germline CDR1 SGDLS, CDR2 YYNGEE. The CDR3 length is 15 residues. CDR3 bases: TGTGCCAGCAGCGTAGAAGGGGCAGGGAACACTGAAGCTTTCTTT. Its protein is CASSVEGAGNTEAFF.

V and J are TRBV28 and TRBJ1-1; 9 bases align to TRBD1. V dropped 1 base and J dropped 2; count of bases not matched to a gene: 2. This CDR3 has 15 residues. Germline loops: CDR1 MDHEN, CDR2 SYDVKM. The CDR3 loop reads CASSLSGQGNTEAFF. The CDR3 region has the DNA TGTGCCAGCAGTTTATCGGGACAGGGAAACACTGAAGCTTTCTTT. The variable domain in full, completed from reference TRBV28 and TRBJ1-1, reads DVKVTQSSRYLVKRTGEKVFLECVQDMDHENMFWYRQDPGLGLRLIYFSYDVKMKEKGDIPEGYSVSREKKERFSLILESASTNQTSMYLCASSLSGQGNTEAFFGQGTRLTVV.

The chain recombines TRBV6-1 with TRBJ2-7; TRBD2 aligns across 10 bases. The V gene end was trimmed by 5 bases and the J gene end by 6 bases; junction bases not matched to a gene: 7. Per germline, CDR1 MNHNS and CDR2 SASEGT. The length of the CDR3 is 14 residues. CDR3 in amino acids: CASSSTGTSVEQYF. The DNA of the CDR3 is TGTGCCAGCAGTTCCACCGGGACTAGCGTCGAGCAGTACTTC.

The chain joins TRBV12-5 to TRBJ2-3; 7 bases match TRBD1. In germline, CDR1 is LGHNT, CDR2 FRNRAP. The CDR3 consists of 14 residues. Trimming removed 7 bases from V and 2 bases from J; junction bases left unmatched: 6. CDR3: CASVRTGPTDTQYF. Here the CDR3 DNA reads TGTGCTAGTGTTCGGACAGGTCCCACAGATACGCAGTATTTT.

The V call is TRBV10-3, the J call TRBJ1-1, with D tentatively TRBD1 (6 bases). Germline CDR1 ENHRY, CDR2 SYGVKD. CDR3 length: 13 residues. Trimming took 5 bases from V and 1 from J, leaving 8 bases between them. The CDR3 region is CAISSQGNTEAFF. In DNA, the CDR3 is TGTGCCATCAGTTCACAGGGGAACACTGAAGCTTTCTTT.

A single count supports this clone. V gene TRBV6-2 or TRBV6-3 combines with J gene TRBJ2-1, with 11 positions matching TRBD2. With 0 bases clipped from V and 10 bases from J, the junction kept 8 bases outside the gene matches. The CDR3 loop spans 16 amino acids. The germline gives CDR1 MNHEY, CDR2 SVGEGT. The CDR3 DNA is TGTGCCAGCAGTTACTCCCTAGCGGGGGGCTCTTGGGAGCAGTTCTTC. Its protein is CASSYSLAGGSWEQFF.

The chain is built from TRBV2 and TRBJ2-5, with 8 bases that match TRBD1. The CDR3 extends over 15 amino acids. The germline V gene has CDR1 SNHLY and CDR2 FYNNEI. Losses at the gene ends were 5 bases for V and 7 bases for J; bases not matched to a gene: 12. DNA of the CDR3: TGTGCCAGCAGTATCGGGACAGGTCCAGGGGGGACCCAGTACTTC. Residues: CASSIGTGPGGTQYF.

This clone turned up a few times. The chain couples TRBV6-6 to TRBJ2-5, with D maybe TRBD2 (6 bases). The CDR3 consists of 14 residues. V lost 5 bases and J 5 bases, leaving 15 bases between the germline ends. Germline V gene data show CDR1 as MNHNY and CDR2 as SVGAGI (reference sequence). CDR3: CASSRRDGGETQYF. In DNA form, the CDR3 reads TGTGCCAGCAGTCGCCGCGACGGAGGGGAGACCCAGTACTTC.

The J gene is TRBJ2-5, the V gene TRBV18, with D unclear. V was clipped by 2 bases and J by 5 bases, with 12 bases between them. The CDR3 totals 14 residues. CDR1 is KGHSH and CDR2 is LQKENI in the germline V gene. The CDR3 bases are TGTGCCAGCTCACCAGCGGTGCTTAGGGAGACCCAGTACTTC. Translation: CASSPAVLRETQYF.

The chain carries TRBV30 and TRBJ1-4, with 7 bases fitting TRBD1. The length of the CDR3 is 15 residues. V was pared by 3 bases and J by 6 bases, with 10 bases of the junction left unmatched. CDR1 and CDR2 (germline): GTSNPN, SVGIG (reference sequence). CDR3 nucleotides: TGTGCCTGGAGATCTCGACAGGGACTGGATGAAAAACTGTTTTTT. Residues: CAWRSRQGLDEKLFF.

The CDR3 DNA reads as TGCGCCAGCAGCTTCGACAGGACCCAAGAGACCCAGTACTTC. Translated, it gives CASSFDRTQETQYF. J is TRBJ2-5 and V is TRBV5-1; the D gene is possibly TRBD1 (6 bases). The CDR3 loop spans 14 amino acids. From germline, CDR1 is SGHRS and CDR2 YFSETQ. V dropped 2 bases and J dropped 1 base, with 9 bases sitting between them. Variable domain in full (rest from reference TRBV5-1 and TRBJ2-5): KAGVTQTPRYLIKTRGQQVTLSCSPISGHRSVSWYQQTPGQGLQFLFEYFSETQRNKGNFPGRFSGRQFSNSRSEMNVSTLELGDSALYLCASSFDRTQETQYFGPGTRLLVL.

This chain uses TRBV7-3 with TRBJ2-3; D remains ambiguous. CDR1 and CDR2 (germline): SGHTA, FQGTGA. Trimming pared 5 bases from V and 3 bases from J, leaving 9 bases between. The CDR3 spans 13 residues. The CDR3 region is CASSLDWTDTQYF. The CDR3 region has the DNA TGTGCCAGCAGCCTTGACTGGACAGATACGCAGTATTTT.

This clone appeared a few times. Here the CDR3 reads CASRLIQGVNTEAFF. DNA of the CDR3: TGTGCCAGCAGATTAATCCAGGGTGTGAACACTGAAGCTTTCTTT. The chain links TRBV28 to TRBJ1-1; TRBD1 is a possible D gene (5 bases). The CDR3 has 15 residues. Trimming cost V 6 bases and J 0 bases, with 14 bases left between them. Germline CDR1 MDHEN, CDR2 SYDVKM.

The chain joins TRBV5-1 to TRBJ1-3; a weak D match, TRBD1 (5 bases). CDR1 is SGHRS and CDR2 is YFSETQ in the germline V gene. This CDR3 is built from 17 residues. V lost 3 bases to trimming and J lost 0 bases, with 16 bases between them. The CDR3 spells CASSSLPTGRSGNTIYF. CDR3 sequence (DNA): TGCGCCAGCAGCTCCCTTCCAACAGGCCGCTCTGGAAACACCATATATTTT.

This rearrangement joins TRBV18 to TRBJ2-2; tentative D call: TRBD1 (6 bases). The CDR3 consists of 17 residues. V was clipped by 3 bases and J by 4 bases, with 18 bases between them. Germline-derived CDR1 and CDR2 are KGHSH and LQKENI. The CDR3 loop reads CASSPYFAGRGTGELFF. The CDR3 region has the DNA TGTGCCAGCTCACCTTATTTCGCGGGCAGGGGCACCGGGGAGCTGTTTTTT.

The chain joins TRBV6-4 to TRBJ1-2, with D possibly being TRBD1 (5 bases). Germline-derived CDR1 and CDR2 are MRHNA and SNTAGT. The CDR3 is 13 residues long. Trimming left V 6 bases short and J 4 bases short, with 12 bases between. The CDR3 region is CASRQGSGYGYTF. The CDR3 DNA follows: TGTGCCAGCAGGCAGGGTTCGGGCTATGGCTACACCTTC.

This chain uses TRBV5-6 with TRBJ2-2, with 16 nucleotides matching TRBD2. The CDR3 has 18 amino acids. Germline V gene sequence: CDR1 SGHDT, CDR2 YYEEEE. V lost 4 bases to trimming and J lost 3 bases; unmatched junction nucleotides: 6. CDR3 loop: CASSLPGLAGGDTGELFF. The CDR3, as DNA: TGTGCCAGCAGCCTCCCGGGACTAGCGGGGGGGGACACCGGGGAGCTGTTTTTT. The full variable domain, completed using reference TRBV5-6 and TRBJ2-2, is DAGVTQSPTHLIKTRGQQVTLRCSPKSGHDTVSWYQQALGQGPQFIFQYYEEEERQRGNFPDRFSGHQFPNYSSELNVNALLLGDSALYLCASSLPGLAGGDTGELFFGEGSRLTVL.

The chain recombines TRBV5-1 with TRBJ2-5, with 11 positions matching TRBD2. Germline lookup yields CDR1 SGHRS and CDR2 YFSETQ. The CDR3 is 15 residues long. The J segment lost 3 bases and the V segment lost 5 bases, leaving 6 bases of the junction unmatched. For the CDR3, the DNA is TGCGCCAGCAGTCCTAGCGGGGGGCACAAAGAGACCCAGTACTTC. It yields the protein CASSPSGGHKETQYF.

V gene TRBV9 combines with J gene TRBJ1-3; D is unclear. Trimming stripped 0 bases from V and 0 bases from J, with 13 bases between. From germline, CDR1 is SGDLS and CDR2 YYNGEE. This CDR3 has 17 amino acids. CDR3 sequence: CASSVGGAASSGNTIYF. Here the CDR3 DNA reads TGTGCCAGCAGCGTAGGAGGAGCAGCAAGCTCTGGAAACACCATATATTTT.